The clone carrying this T cell receptor beta chain was observed a handful of times. Antigen unknown. The sample is drawn from a study of radiation and T cells in renal cell carcinoma. General study results and limits: In blood, top tumor clones expanded by 2 weeks, shrinking by 4.

Time point defined: blood 2 weeks post-SBRT. Treatment described: 15 Gy SBRT to primary tumor, nephrectomy 4 weeks later. This renal cell carcinoma was of the clear cell type. The protocol was immunoSEQ multiplex PCR, while the TCRdb copy is restricted to in-frame clones and leaves out a portion. The repertoire holds tens of thousands of clones, with 80% as singletons. V shed 3 bases and J shed 0 bases, with 9 bases lying between them. The CDR3 is 14 residues long. Germline CDR1 is SGHKS and CDR2 is YYEKEE (reference sequence). The material sequenced was blood, taken from a patient whose treatment included radiotherapy and nephrectomy. This chain joins TRBV5-5 and TRBJ1-1; D may be TRBD1 (6 bases). The TCR was taken from a woman aged 70-85 years with renal cell carcinoma. CDR3 DNA sequence: TGTGCCAGCAGCTGGGGGGCGGTGAACACTGAAGCTTTCTTT. Translation: CASSWGAVNTEAFF.